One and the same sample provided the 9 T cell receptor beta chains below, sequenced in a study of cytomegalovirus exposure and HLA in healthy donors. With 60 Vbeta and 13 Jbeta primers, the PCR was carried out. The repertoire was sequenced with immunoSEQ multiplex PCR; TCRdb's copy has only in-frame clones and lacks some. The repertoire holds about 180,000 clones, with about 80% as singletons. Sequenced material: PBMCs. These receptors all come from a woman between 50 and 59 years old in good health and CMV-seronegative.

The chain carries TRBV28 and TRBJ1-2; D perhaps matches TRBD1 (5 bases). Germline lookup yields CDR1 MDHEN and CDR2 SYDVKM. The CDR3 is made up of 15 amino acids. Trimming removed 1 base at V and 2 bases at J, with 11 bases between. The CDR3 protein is CASSLSGRANYGYTF. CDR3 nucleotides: TGTGCCAGCAGTTTATCGGGCAGGGCGAACTATGGCTACACCTTC.

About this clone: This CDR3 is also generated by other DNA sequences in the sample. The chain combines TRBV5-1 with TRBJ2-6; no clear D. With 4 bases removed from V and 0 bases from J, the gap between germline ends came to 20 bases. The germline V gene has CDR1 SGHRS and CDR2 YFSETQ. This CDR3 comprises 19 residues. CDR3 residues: CASSIGSWQASSGANVLTF. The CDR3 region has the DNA TGCGCCAGCAGCATTGGCTCCTGGCAGGCGAGCTCTGGGGCCAACGTCCTGACTTTC.

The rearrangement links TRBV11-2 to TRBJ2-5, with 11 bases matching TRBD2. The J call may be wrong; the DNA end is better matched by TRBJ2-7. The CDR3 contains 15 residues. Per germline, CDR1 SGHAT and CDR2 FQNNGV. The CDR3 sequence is CASSLVAGGWYEQYF. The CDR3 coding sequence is TGTGCCAGCAGCTTAGTAGCGGGAGGGTGGTACGAGCAGTACTTC.

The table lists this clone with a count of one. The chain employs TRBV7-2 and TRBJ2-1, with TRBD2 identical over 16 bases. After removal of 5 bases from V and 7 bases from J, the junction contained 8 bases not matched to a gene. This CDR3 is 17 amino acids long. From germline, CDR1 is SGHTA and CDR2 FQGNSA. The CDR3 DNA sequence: TGTGCCAGCAGCCCCGGGACTAGCGGGGGGGCTGCGAATGAGCAGTTCTTC. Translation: CASSPGTSGGAANEQFF.

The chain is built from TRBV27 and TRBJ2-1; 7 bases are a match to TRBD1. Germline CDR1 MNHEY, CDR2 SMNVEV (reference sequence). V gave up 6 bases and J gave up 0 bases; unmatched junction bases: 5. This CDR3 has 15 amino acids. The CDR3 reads CASRLGTVSYNEQFF. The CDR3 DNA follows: TGTGCCAGCAGATTAGGGACAGTCTCCTACAATGAGCAGTTCTTC.

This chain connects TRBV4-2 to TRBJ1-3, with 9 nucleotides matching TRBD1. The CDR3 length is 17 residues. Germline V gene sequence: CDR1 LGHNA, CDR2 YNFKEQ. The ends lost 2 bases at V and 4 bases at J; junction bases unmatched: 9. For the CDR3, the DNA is TGTGCCAGCAGCCAATTGGCACAGGGGGCGCAGGGAAACACCATATATTTT. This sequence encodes CASSQLAQGAQGNTIYF.

As DNA, the CDR3 is TGTGCCAGCAGAGTTCGGGGGAGGGGGAACACCGGGGAGCTGTTTTTT. This codes for CASRVRGRGNTGELFF. J is TRBJ2-2 and V is TRBV27; 7 bases align to TRBD2. The junction had 8 bases not matched to a gene; V was cut back by 6 bases and J by 1 base. CDR1 is MNHEY, CDR2 SMNVEV, per germline (reference sequence). CDR3 length: 16 amino acids.

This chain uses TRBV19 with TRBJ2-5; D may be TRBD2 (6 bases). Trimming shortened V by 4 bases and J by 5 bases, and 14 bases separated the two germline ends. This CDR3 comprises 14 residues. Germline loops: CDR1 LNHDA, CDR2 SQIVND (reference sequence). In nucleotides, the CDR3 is TGTGCCAGTAGTAATAGCGGCCTAGGGGAGACCCAGTACTTC. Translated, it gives CASSNSGLGETQYF. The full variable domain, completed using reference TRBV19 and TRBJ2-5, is DGGITQSPKYLFRKEGQNVTLSCEQNLNHDAMYWYRQDPGQGLRLIYYSQIVNDFQKGDIAEGYSVSREKKESFPLTVTSAQKNPTAFYLCASSNSGLGETQYFGPGTRLLVL.

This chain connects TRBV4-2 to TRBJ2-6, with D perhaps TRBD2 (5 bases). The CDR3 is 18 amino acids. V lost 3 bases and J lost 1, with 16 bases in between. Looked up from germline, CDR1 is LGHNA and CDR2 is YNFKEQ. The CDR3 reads CASSQGGLTISGANVLTF. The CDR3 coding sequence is TGTGCCAGCAGCCAGGGTGGACTGACAATTTCTGGGGCCAACGTCCTGACTTTC.